Listed below are T cell receptor beta chains from one sample, sequenced in a study of T-cell reconstitution after alpha-beta-depleted transplantation in children. MiXCR, run by TCRdb on the PCR reads, gives a single entry per CDR3 protein. The sample yields under 300,000 distinct CDR3 sequences, more than 9% seen once. The sample in question was peripheral blood, obtained 180 days after TCRalphabeta/CD19-depleted stem cell transplant. The receptors stem from a male patient between 2 and 15 years old who had a stem cell transplant for chronic granulomatous disease, so the T cells may come from the graft donor. Both conserved end residues are part of each CDR3. D genes are given only for firm matches. Size values are once, few and many counts, or a class for expanded clones, and some rows have none.

J: TRBJ1-2
size: many
V: TRBV4-3
D: .
DNA: TGCGCCAGCAGCCAAGAATCGAGAGGAAACTATGGCTACACCTTC
CDR3: CASSQESRGNYGYTF

J: TRBJ2-1
size: many
V: TRBV29-1
D: .
DNA: TGCAGCGTTGATGGCGCGAGTTGGGCCTACAATGAGCAGTTCTTC
CDR3: CSVDGASWAYNEQFF

J: TRBJ1-1
size: many
V: TRBV7-6
D: .
DNA: TGTGCCAGCAGCTCCGGGGGGGTCTGGAACACTGAAGCTTTCTTT
CDR3: CASSSGGVWNTEAFF

J: TRBJ2-5
size: many
V: TRBV5-1
D: .
DNA: TGCGCCAGCAGCTTTTCGGGGCCAGACAGGTTTAGAGAGACCCAGTACTTC
CDR3: CASSFSGPDRFRETQYF

J: TRBJ2-7
size: many
V: TRBV27
D: TRBD2
DNA: TGTGCCAGCGGAAAGGGGACTAGCGGGGGAGGGCAGTACTTC
CDR3: CASGKGTSGGGQYF

J: TRBJ2-7
size: many
V: TRBV5-5
D: .
DNA: TGTGCCAGCAGCTACGTCGGGCGGGGCGACGAGCAGTACTTC
CDR3: CASSYVGRGDEQYF

J: TRBJ2-5
size: .
V: TRBV3-1
D: TRBD2
DNA: TGTGCCAGCAGCCAACCCCCCCCGGGACTAGCGCTGGAGACCCAGTACTTC
CDR3: CASSQPPPGLALETQYF

J: TRBJ2-5
size: many
V: TRBV6-5
D: TRBD2
DNA: TGTGCCAGCAGTTTGGTAGCGGGAGGGGCAGAGACCCAGTACTTC
CDR3: CASSLVAGGAETQYF

J: TRBJ2-6
size: many
V: TRBV5-1
D: .
DNA: TGCGCCAGCAGCCCCCAATATGGGGCCAACGTCCTGACTTTC
CDR3: CASSPQYGANVLTF

J: TRBJ2-7
size: many
V: TRBV20-1
D: TRBD2
DNA: TGCAGTGCTGTGACTAGCGGGAGGGCCTACGAGCAGTACTTC
CDR3: CSAVTSGRAYEQYF

J: TRBJ1-1
size: .
V: TRBV29-1
D: .
DNA: TGCAGCGTTGAAATCCCCTTACTCAACACTGAAGCTTTCTTT
CDR3: CSVEIPLLNTEAFF

J: TRBJ1-2
size: many
V: TRBV5-1
D: .
DNA: TGCGCCAGCAGCTCGGACAGCCTTTACTATGGCTACACCTTC
CDR3: CASSSDSLYYGYTF

J: TRBJ2-7
size: many
V: TRBV28
D: .
DNA: TGTGCCAGCAAGGGGGACCCTGCCTACGAGCAGTACTTC
CDR3: CASKGDPAYEQYF

J: TRBJ2-2
size: many
V: TRBV20-1
D: .
DNA: TGCAGTGCTGCCGACAGTGCGATGAACACCGGGGAGCTGTTTTTT
CDR3: CSAADSAMNTGELFF

J: TRBJ2-7
size: many
V: TRBV29-1
D: .
DNA: TGCAGCGTTGAAATTTCAAGGTACGAGCAGTACTTC
CDR3: CSVEISRYEQYF

J: TRBJ2-7
size: many
V: TRBV11-2
D: .
DNA: TGTGCCAGCAGCACGGGCGGAGGCGAGCAGTACTTC
CDR3: CASSTGGGEQYF

J: TRBJ1-4
size: many
V: TRBV7-7
D: .
DNA: TGTGCTAGCAGCATAACCCCAATTGCAACTAATGAAAAACTGTTTTTT
CDR3: CASSITPIATNEKLFF

J: TRBJ1-2
size: many
V: TRBV4-3
D: .
DNA: TGCGCCAGCAGCCAAGAACAGGGTGGGGGCTACACCTTC
CDR3: CASSQEQGGGYTF

J: TRBJ2-1
size: many
V: TRBV2
D: .
DNA: TGTGCCAGCAGTGAAGCGCTTCGCCTGGGGGGTGAGCAGTTCTTC
CDR3: CASSEALRLGGEQFF

J: TRBJ2-1
size: many
V: TRBV5-5
D: .
DNA: TGTGCCAGCAGCACCCGAGGAGACCCCCTGAATGAGCAGTTCTTC
CDR3: CASSTRGDPLNEQFF

J: TRBJ2-3
size: many
V: TRBV29-1
D: .
DNA: TGCAGCGTTGAAAGGGGGGCGTATGCAGATACGCAGTATTTT
CDR3: CSVERGAYADTQYF

J: TRBJ1-5
size: many
V: TRBV19
D: .
DNA: TGTGCCAGTAGTATAGTTGGGGGTACTAGCAATCAGCCCCAGCATTTT
CDR3: CASSIVGGTSNQPQHF

J: TRBJ2-1
size: .
V: TRBV20-1
D: .
DNA: TGCAGTGCTAGTGCCCGAGTTGGGGGTGAGCAGTTCTTC
CDR3: CSASARVGGEQFF

J: TRBJ1-1
size: many
V: TRBV5-1
D: TRBD1
DNA: TGCGCCAGCAGAAACATCAGGGGGCAAAGGACTGAAGCTTTCTTT
CDR3: CASRNIRGQRTEAFF

J: TRBJ2-3
size: .
V: TRBV7-9
D: .
DNA: TGTGCCAGCCATCAGGGCGTAACTAGCACAGATACGCAGTATTTT
CDR3: CASHQGVTSTDTQYF

J: TRBJ2-6
size: many
V: TRBV6-1
D: .
DNA: TGTGCCAGCAGTCAAGGGAAGACAGCTGGGGCCAACGTCCTGACTTTC
CDR3: CASSQGKTAGANVLTF